The TCR beta chain under discussion was sequenced for a study of blood T cell repertoires in COVID-19. Background on the study: The study drew acute and convalescent COVID-19 samples from the United States, Italy and Spain. Sample material is recorded as cDNA or gDNA derived from T cells, B-cell-depleted T cells, or PBMCs.

Trimming cost V 8 bases and J 5 bases; bases outside gene matches: 7. Looked up from germline, CDR1 is SGHTA and CDR2 is FQGNSA. The CDR3 is 14 amino acids. In the original workflow: Amplification from reference gene primers served as the basis for estimated nucleated cell counts. The table came from immunoSEQ multiplex PCR; TCRdb's copy has only in-frame clones and leaves some out. The V and J calls and clone size were taken over from that table, and D and trimming were inferred from the DNA. The table has some 76,000 clones, about nine tenths seen once. V gene TRBV7-2 combines with J gene TRBJ2-2, with TRBD1 matching 8 bases. Sample: peripheral blood. This sequence originates from a woman aged 18-29 years with acute or convalescent COVID-19. DNA of the CDR3: TGTGCCAGCGCTAGGACAGGGTGGACCGGGGAGCTGTTTTTT. Its translation is CASARTGWTGELFF.